Below are 12 T cell receptor beta chains sequenced from a single sample in a study of T cells in Graves' hyperthyroidism and ophthalmopathy. TCR beta CDR3 sequences were amplified from RNA transcripts. In the first-round RT-PCR of the TCR CDR3, the HTBI primer set was used. Each CDR3 protein is one row after TCRdb ran MiXCR on the multiplex PCR reads. The sample lists more than 600,000 distinct CDR3 sequences; 15% to 20% were seen once. The sample taken for sequencing was blood. The receptor source for this set is a young man with Graves' hyperthyroidism.

This clonotype came up many times. The CDR3 DNA reads TGTGCCAGCAGTTTACTAGGGTTACAAGAGACCCAGTACTTC. Translation gives CASSLLGLQETQYF. The V gene is TRBV11-3, the J gene TRBJ2-5; D is perhaps TRBD2 (5 bases). Germline V gene data show CDR1 as SGHNT and CDR2 as YENEEA. V lost 6 bases, J lost 2 bases, and 13 bases lay in between. This CDR3 has 14 residues. Complete variable domain (other parts from reference TRBV11-3 and TRBJ2-5): EAGVVQSPRYKIIEKKQPVAFWCNPISGHNTLYWYLQNLGQGPELLIRYENEEAVDDSQLPKDRFSAERLKGVDSTLKIQPAELGDSAVYLCASSLLGLQETQYFGPGTRLLVL.

CDR3 DNA: TGTGCCAGCAGTCGAGACGTGTTAGGGGCCAACGTCCTGACTTTC. It codes for CASSRDVLGANVLTF. The rearrangement joins TRBV9 to TRBJ2-6, with D hard to call. Germline V gives CDR1 SGDLS, CDR2 YYNGEE. This CDR3 has 15 residues. The V end lost 5 bases, the J end lost 4 bases, and 13 bases lay between the germline ends.

The chain employs TRBV6-2 or TRBV6-3 and TRBJ1-5, with 8 positions matching TRBD1. The CDR3 extends over 15 amino acids. Germline CDR1 and CDR2: MNHEY and SVGEGT. The J segment lost 7 bases and the V segment lost 8 bases, leaving 13 bases of the junction unmatched. Here the CDR3 DNA reads TGTGCCAGCGCTGTTCGGACAGGGCCGGGGCAGCCCCAGCATTTT. It is translated as CASAVRTGPGQPQHF.

The chain couples TRBV24-1 to TRBJ1-1; a weak D match, TRBD1 (5 bases). The germline V and J ends were trimmed by 5 bases and 4 bases, with 13 bases remaining between them. Per germline, CDR1 KGHDR and CDR2 SFDVKD. The CDR3 is 14 residues long. The CDR3 reads CATSGPGFGTEAFF. CDR3 nucleotide sequence: TGTGCCACCAGTGGGCCAGGGTTTGGCACTGAAGCTTTCTTT.

The table lists this clonotype with many counts. The rearrangement joins TRBV20-1 to TRBJ1-6; possibly TRBD1 for D (5 bases). Trimming left V 0 bases short and J 7 bases short, with 10 bases between. The V gene's germline CDR1 is DFQATT and CDR2 SNEGSKA (reference sequence). The CDR3 length is 14 residues. CDR3 coding DNA: TGCAGTGCTAGAGAAGGGACGGTGAATTCACCCCTCCACTTT. The encoded protein is CSAREGTVNSPLHF.

The chain has TRBV20-1 and TRBJ2-2; the match to TRBD2 covers 7 bases. The V and J ends lost 5 bases and 6 bases, in that order; junction bases with no gene match: 6. CDR3 length equals 13 residues. Germline V lookup: CDR1 DFQATT, CDR2 SNEGSKA (reference sequence). The chain's CDR3 is CSAPWGGAGELFF. The CDR3, as DNA: TGCAGTGCTCCCTGGGGGGGGGCCGGGGAGCTGTTTTTT.

This clonotype has only a few counts. The chain couples TRBV5-1 to TRBJ1-1; the match to TRBD1 covers 9 bases. The CDR3 is made up of 14 amino acids. V lost 3 bases to trimming and J lost 8 bases; unmatched junction nucleotides: 8. Germline V CDR1 and CDR2: SGHRS, YFSETQ. CDR3 in amino acids: CASSSKPGQGEAFF. CDR3 coding DNA: TGCGCCAGCAGCTCTAAACCGGGACAGGGCGAAGCTTTCTTT. Full variable domain (rest looked up from reference TRBV5-1 and TRBJ1-1): KAGVTQTPRYLIKTRGQQVTLSCSPISGHRSVSWYQQTPGQGLQFLFEYFSETQRNKGNFPGRFSGRQFSNSRSEMNVSTLELGDSALYLCASSSKPGQGEAFFGQGTRLTVV.

This clonotype came up many times. The V gene is TRBV7-3, the J gene TRBJ2-7; no clear D gene. This CDR3 comprises 15 residues. The V gene lost 2 bases and the J gene lost 0 bases, with 11 bases spanning the gap. Per the germline V gene, CDR1 is SGHTA and CDR2 is FQGTGA. The CDR3 region has the DNA TGTGCCAGCAGCTTAGGGCCAGACCACTCCTACGAGCAGTACTTC. As protein: CASSLGPDHSYEQYF.

This clonotype was counted a few times. J is TRBJ1-4 and V is TRBV30; D is undetermined. The germline V gene encodes CDR1 GTSNPN and CDR2 SVGIG (reference sequence). V gave up 3 bases and J gave up 5 bases, with 13 bases separating them. The length of the CDR3 is 14 residues. CDR3 nucleotides: TGTGCCTGGAGCGTAACGTTGGGGAATGAAAAACTGTTTTTT. This sequence encodes CAWSVTLGNEKLFF. The full variable domain, its missing parts supplied by reference TRBV30 and TRBJ1-4, is SQTIHQWPATLVQPVGSPLSLECTVEGTSNPNLYWYRQAAGRGLQLLFYSVGIGQISSEVPQNLSASRPQDRQFILSSKKLLLSDSGFYLCAWSVTLGNEKLFFGSGTQLSVL.

The rearrangement uses TRBV5-1 and TRBJ2-7, with 9 bases aligning to TRBD2. The DNA matches TRBJ2-1 better at its end, which makes the J call doubtful. Per the germline V gene, CDR1 is SGHRS and CDR2 is YFSETQ. The CDR3 contains 14 residues. The CDR3 DNA follows: TGCGCCAGCAGCCCTGGACTAGCGTCCTACGAGCAGTTCTTC. Its protein is CASSPGLASYEQFF.

This clonotype came up many times. The CDR3 protein is CASSYTGARTFF. The CDR3 DNA follows: TGTGCCAGCAGTTATACAGGGGCGAGGACTTTCTTT. V is TRBV2 and J is TRBJ1-1; 7 positions agree with TRBD1. Germline V gene data show CDR1 as SNHLY and CDR2 as FYNNEI. The length of the CDR3 is 12 residues. The trim removed 5 bases at V and 12 bases at J, leaving 9 bases unmatched.

J is TRBJ2-3 and V is TRBV25-1; D perhaps matches TRBD1 (6 bases). Germline CDR1 MGHDK, CDR2 SYGVNS. V was pared by 2 bases and J by 2 bases, with 20 bases between. The CDR3 totals 18 residues. CDR3 in DNA: TGTGCCAGCAGTGAACCCGGGACACCCCCGAGGACCACAGATACGCAGTATTTT. This gives the protein CASSEPGTPPRTTDTQYF. Together with reference TRBV25-1 and TRBJ2-3, the CDR3 gives the full variable domain: EADIYQTPRYLVIGTGKKITLECSQTMGHDKMYWYQQDPGMELHLIHYSYGVNSTEKGDLSSESTVSRIRTEHFPLTLESARPSHTSQYLCASSEPGTPPRTTDTQYFGPGTRLTVL.